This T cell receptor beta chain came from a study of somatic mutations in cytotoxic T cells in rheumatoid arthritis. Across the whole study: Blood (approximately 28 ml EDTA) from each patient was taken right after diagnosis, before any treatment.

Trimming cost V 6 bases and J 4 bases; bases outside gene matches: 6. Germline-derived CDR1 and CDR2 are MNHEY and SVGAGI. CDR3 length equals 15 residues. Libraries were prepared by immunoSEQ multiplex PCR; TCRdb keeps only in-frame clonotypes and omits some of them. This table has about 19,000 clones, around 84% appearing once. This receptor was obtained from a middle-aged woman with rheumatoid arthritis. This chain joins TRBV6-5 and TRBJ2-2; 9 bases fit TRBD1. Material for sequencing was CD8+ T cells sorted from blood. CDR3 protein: CASSGQGTGTGELFF. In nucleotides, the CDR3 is TGTGCCAGCAGCGGACAGGGGACGGGCACCGGGGAGCTGTTTTTT.